Presented here are 3 T cell receptor beta chains from one specimen sequenced in a study of tumor-infiltrating lymphocytes in primary liver carcinoma. Scientists recovered RNA and DNA together from about 21-30 mg of unsorted bulk tissue. The template, about 550 ng total RNA, yielded TCR beta cDNA made with a constant-region primer. Three nested multiplex PCR rounds, a slightly modified ARM-PCR, produced the libraries for TCR beta. In the first two PCR rounds, TRBV1-TRBV30 forward primers were paired with a C-beta reverse primer, and each round lasted roughly 10 cycles. TCRdb re-analysed the multiplex PCR reads in MiXCR, keeping a single row per CDR3 protein. The table lists some 120,000 distinct CDR3 sequences, around 64% of them singletons. The specimen sequenced was liver tumor tissue from sampling region 3. Specified subset: tumor region T3, left-lateral pole. The receptors were gathered from a woman aged 60-75 years with primary liver carcinoma and hepatitis B virus infection.

This clonotype was counted a few times. As the CDR3 is not closed by the conserved phenylalanine or tryptophan, this likely results from a read error. The chain joins TRBV30 to TRBJ2-2; 11 bases fit TRBD1. The CDR3 extends over 17 amino acids. Per the germline V gene, CDR1 is GTSNPN and CDR2 is SVGIG (reference sequence). Trimming removed 0 bases from V and 4 bases from J; junction bases left unmatched: 7. CDR3: CAWSVPLGQGGTGELFL. In nucleotides, the CDR3 is TGTGCCTGGAGTGTACCCCTGGGACAGGGGGGCACCGGGGAGCTGTTTTTG.

About this clonotype itself: Lacking the conserved final phenylalanine or tryptophan, this CDR3 likely reflects a read error. This chain links TRBV10-3 with TRBJ2-2; TRBD2 might be the D (5 bases). The CDR3 covers 15 residues. Germline V gene sequence: CDR1 ENHRY, CDR2 SYGVKD. The CDR3 nucleotides are TGTGCCATCAGGGGAGCGGAAACGAACACCGGCGAGCTGTTTTCT. Its protein is CAIRGAETNTGELFS.

The table lists this clonotype with many counts. V and J are TRBV6-5 and TRBJ1-3; maybe TRBD1 (6 bases). CDR1 is MNHEY, CDR2 SVGAGI, per germline. V dropped 5 bases and J dropped 0 bases, with 14 bases sitting between them. CDR3 length: 16 residues. In nucleotides, the CDR3 is TGTGCCAGCAGTCGAGACAGGCCTCACTCTGGAAACACCATATATTTT. As protein: CASSRDRPHSGNTIYF.